This is a list of T cell receptor beta chains from one sample in a study of blood T cell repertoires in COVID-19. TCRdb's copy holds only in-frame clones and misses some; the assay was immunoSEQ multiplex PCR. The table records around 170,000 clones, approximately 88% of them present only once. Sequenced material: peripheral blood. The source is a woman in her twenties or thirties with acute or convalescent COVID-19. Both conserved end residues are trimmed from each CDR3. Each record gives: J gene, V gene, CDR3 protein.

>TRBJ1-5|TRBV3-1/TRBV3-2
ASSQDPRNQPQH
>TRBJ2-4|TRBV2
ASTLAGDIQY
>TRBJ2-1|TRBV5-1
ASSLSTTGDNEQF
>TRBJ1-1|TRBV30
AWSFGTQNTEAF
>TRBJ2-7|TRBV6-5
ASRGSGISSYEQY
>TRBJ1-2|TRBV6-5
ASVGAGYGYT
>TRBJ2-1|TRBV5-6
ASSLALAGRLAEQF
>TRBJ2-2|TRBV11-3
ASSLFTIRAGELF
>TRBJ2-5|TRBV2
ASSRGETQY
>TRBJ2-2|TRBV19
ASSPRVAYTGELF
>TRBJ2-7|TRBV7-9
ASSSAGNYEQY
>TRBJ1-2|TRBV7-2
ASSLPSLRAHGYT
>TRBJ1-2|TRBV2
ASSEVVQTMYGYT
>TRBJ2-7|TRBV27
ASSSYSGSLWEQY
>TRBJ1-1|TRBV6-5
ASSFRTGEDTEAF
>TRBJ2-1|TRBV7-2
ASSLKRLAPDYNEQF
>TRBJ2-3|TRBV5-4
ASSFERAGADTQY
>TRBJ2-3|TRBV13
ASKSFVIGGSGGTDTQY
>TRBJ1-5|TRBV4-1
ASSHAGTGNQPQH
>TRBJ2-3|TRBV5-1
ASSLQGEADTQY
>TRBJ1-1|TRBV4-2
ASSQELGGTEAF
>TRBJ1-5|TRBV28
ASSLSGGMVQPQH
>TRBJ2-5|TRBV12-5
ASGLGAGQQETQY
>TRBJ2-1|TRBV19
ATGLRNEQF
>TRBJ2-7|TRBV28
ASSLWGGGSTFAEQY
>TRBJ1-2|TRBV6-2/TRBV6-3
ASSRPGTIYGYT
>TRBJ2-1|TRBV28
ASSLGPRGEQF
>TRBJ2-1|TRBV5-4
ASSFDGRGSYNEQF
>TRBJ1-1|TRBV5-5
ASSLYMANTEAF
>TRBJ1-5|TRBV28
ASIDSDSNQPQH
>TRBJ2-7|TRBV12-3/TRBV12-4
ASSGRGGGEQY
>TRBJ2-5|TRBV27
ASGGRETQY
>TRBJ1-5|TRBV10-3
AISEDRGLYSNQPQH
>TRBJ2-3|TRBV7-2
ASSFVSGGGADTQY
>TRBJ1-1|TRBV11-3
ASVPTGNTEAF
>TRBJ1-5|TRBV18
ASSQGADQPQH
>TRBJ1-1|TRBV2
ASSEAGAGTGMNTEAF
>TRBJ1-5|TRBV5-1
ASSLGGTGGYQPQH
>TRBJ1-6|TRBV5-6
ASSAGGLSSYNSPLH
>TRBJ2-6|TRBV5-1
ASSLKSGESSGANVLT
>TRBJ2-3|TRBV27
ASSILDTQY
>TRBJ2-7|TRBV24-1
ATSDSGTRSAEQY
>TRBJ1-1|TRBV9
ASSVVSGNTEAF
>TRBJ2-7|TRBV5-1
ASSSLYEQY
>TRBJ2-2|TRBV5-6
ASSPHRGVTGELF